A selection of T cell receptor beta chains follows, all from one sample in a study of blood T cell repertoires in COVID-19. Data came from immunoSEQ multiplex PCR; TCRdb stores just in-frame clones and leaves some out. The repertoire holds around 100,000 clones, with 87% as singletons. The sequenced material came from peripheral blood. The receptors come from a human donor in a cohort sampled during active COVID-19. Both conserved end residues are part of each CDR3. D genes are given only for firm matches. Some rows mark clone size as missing; the rest say once, few, many or name a class of expanded clone.

v_call	d_call	j_call	cdr3_length	clone_size	cdr3_nt	cdr3_aa
TRBV4-2	NA	TRBJ2-5	18	NA	TGTGCCAGCAGCCAACTCGCCCTCTCCGGGACACCCCAAGAGACCCAGTACTTC	CASSQLALSGTPQETQYF
TRBV11-2	TRBD2	TRBJ2-1	15	NA	TGTGCCAGCAGCCAGGGACTAGCGTCAACCAATGAGCAGTTCTTC	CASSQGLASTNEQFF
TRBV24-1	TRBD1	TRBJ2-1	19	once	TGTGCCACCAGTGATTACGGGGACAGGCCTCTAGCGCCTAACAATGAGCAGTTCTTC	CATSDYGDRPLAPNNEQFF
TRBV23-1	NA	TRBJ2-2	16	few	TGCGCCAGCAGTCACGGCGGGGCCACAACCCCCGGGGAGCTGTTTTTT	CASSHGGATTPGELFF
TRBV3-1/TRBV3-2	TRBD1	TRBJ2-7	15	NA	TGTGCCAGCAGCCAAGTCTTGGTAGGGACAGACGAGCAGTACTTC	CASSQVLVGTDEQYF
TRBV6-5	TRBD1	TRBJ2-1	15	NA	TGTGCCAGCAGTTTTCCACAGGGGGCGGGCAATGAGCAGTTCTTC	CASSFPQGAGNEQFF
TRBV5-4	NA	TRBJ1-6	14	NA	TGTGCCAGCAGCTTGGGAAGGGGCAATTCACCCCTCCACTTT	CASSLGRGNSPLHF
TRBV7-2	NA	TRBJ1-1	15	NA	TGTGCCAGCAGCCTAGCCGGACAGACTATGGCTGAAGCTTTCTTT	CASSLAGQTMAEAFF
TRBV7-9	NA	TRBJ2-1	13	NA	TGTGCCAGCAGTCGCGGTTCCTACAATGAGCAGTTCTTC	CASSRGSYNEQFF
TRBV3-1/TRBV3-2	NA	TRBJ2-1	15	NA	TGTGCCAGCAGCCAAGTGGACAGAGCCTTGAGTGAGCAGTTCTTC	CASSQVDRALSEQFF
TRBV6-5	TRBD1	TRBJ1-5	15	NA	TGTGCCAGCAGTCCTTGGGGACAGGGCAATCAGCCCCAGCATTTT	CASSPWGQGNQPQHF
TRBV5-1	TRBD2	TRBJ2-2	15	NA	TGCGCCAGCAGCCGACTAGCGGAGAACACCGGGGAGCTGTTTTTT	CASSRLAENTGELFF
TRBV27	TRBD2	TRBJ2-2	17	few	TGTGCCAGCAGTCTGGGACTAGCGGGAGGGCCCGCCGGGGAGCTGTTTTTT	CASSLGLAGGPAGELFF
TRBV20-1	TRBD2	TRBJ2-7	15	once	TGCAGTGCAAGTGTAATAGCGGGAGGGTCCTACGAGCAGTACTTC	CSASVIAGGSYEQYF
TRBV18	NA	TRBJ1-2	15	once	TGTGCCAGCTCCGCTTCCCCGGGACAATCAAACGGCTACACCTTC	CASSASPGQSNGYTF
TRBV14	NA	TRBJ2-5	13	NA	TGTGCCAGCAGCAACCCGGGAGCGGAGACCCAGTACTTC	CASSNPGAETQYF
TRBV9	NA	TRBJ2-6	21	NA	TGTGCCAGCAGCGCAGAGGTAGTAGGAGGGTACCGTCCCTCTGGGGCCAACGTCCTGACTTTC	CASSAEVVGGYRPSGANVLTF
TRBV7-6	TRBD2	TRBJ2-6	17	NA	TGTGCCAGCTCTGGGCTAGCGGGAGGTTCTGGGGCCAACGTCCTGACTTTC	CASSGLAGGSGANVLTF
TRBV7-2	NA	TRBJ2-7	13	NA	TGTGCCAGCAGCTTAGCGACAGAATACGAGCAGTACTTC	CASSLATEYEQYF
TRBV5-1	TRBD2	TRBJ2-3	15	NA	TGCGCCAGCAGCTCGGGGACTAGCGGCTATGATACGCAGTATTTT	CASSSGTSGYDTQYF
TRBV7-2	TRBD1	TRBJ1-5	15	few	TGTGCCAGCAGCCAAGGGGGCAGCTTCAATCAGCCCCAGCATTTT	CASSQGGSFNQPQHF
TRBV6-5	TRBD1	TRBJ1-2	15	NA	TGTGCCAGCAGTTCCCCGGGACAGGGAATGGGTGGCTACACCTTC	CASSSPGQGMGGYTF
TRBV5-1	TRBD1	TRBJ1-1	14	NA	TGCGCCAGCAGCTACAGGGGCCTGGGGACTGAAGCTTTCTTT	CASSYRGLGTEAFF
TRBV6-5	TRBD1	TRBJ2-7	14	NA	TGTGCCAGCAGCCCCGACAGGGTGGGGTACGAGCAGTACTTC	CASSPDRVGYEQYF
TRBV11-2	NA	TRBJ2-2	17	NA	TGTGCCAGCAGCTTACTCGGTGCCGGTACTAACACCGGGGAGCTGTTTTTT	CASSLLGAGTNTGELFF
TRBV19	TRBD2	TRBJ2-7	13	NA	TGTGCCAGTAGTATGACTAGCGGATACGAGCAGTACTTC	CASSMTSGYEQYF
TRBV7-9	TRBD1	TRBJ1-4	16	NA	TGTGCCAGCAGCTTAGCGCGAACAGGGGGTGAAGAAAAACTGTTTTTT	CASSLARTGGEEKLFF
TRBV19	NA	TRBJ2-1	14	NA	TGTGCCAGTAGTTGGCCGCCAAGCTACAATGAGCAGTTCTTC	CASSWPPSYNEQFF
TRBV5-1	NA	TRBJ2-3	17	NA	TGCGCCAGCAGCCCCAGGGGGCGGGAGGGGAGGACAGATACGCAGTATTTT	CASSPRGREGRTDTQYF
TRBV4-2	NA	TRBJ1-4	15	NA	TGTGCCAGCAGCCAAGCGAGAGTGGTAGCGGAAAAACTGTTTTTT	CASSQARVVAEKLFF
TRBV7-2	TRBD2	TRBJ2-3	15	NA	TGTGCCAGCAGCTCCTTAGCGGGAGGCCCAGATACGCAGTATTTT	CASSSLAGGPDTQYF
TRBV7-2	NA	TRBJ1-2	16	NA	TGTGCCAGCGAGACCATCCGGGGGGGCGGAAGGTATGGCTACACCTTC	CASETIRGGGRYGYTF
TRBV12-3/TRBV12-4	NA	TRBJ2-7	12	NA	TGTGCCAGCAGTCTTGTAGCGTATGAGCAGTACTTC	CASSLVAYEQYF
TRBV9	TRBD2	TRBJ2-1	16	NA	TGTGCCAGCAGCGGGGGGACTAGCGGGAGGGCTGAAGAGCAGTTCTTC	CASSGGTSGRAEEQFF
TRBV6-1	NA	TRBJ2-2	12	NA	TGTGCCAGCAGTGAAGCGTGGTCTAGGCTGTTTTTT	CASSEAWSRLFF
TRBV28	NA	TRBJ2-7	11	NA	TGTGCCAGCAGTTTTGCGTACGAGCAGTACTTC	CASSFAYEQYF
TRBV15	NA	TRBJ1-1	12	NA	TGTGCCACCAAACCACGGGGAACTGAAGCTTTCTTT	CATKPRGTEAFF
TRBV12-5	NA	TRBJ2-2	17	NA	TGTGCTAGTGGGCCACCAACCATCCGGGTGGGCACCGGGGAGCTGTTTTTT	CASGPPTIRVGTGELFF
TRBV2	TRBD1	TRBJ1-2	14	NA	TGTGCCAGCGGGGTGGGGACAGGCTCGAATGGCTACACCTTC	CASGVGTGSNGYTF
TRBV5-6	TRBD2	TRBJ2-1	15	NA	TGTGCCAGCAGTACTAGCGGGAGGGCCCTCGGTGAGCAGTTCTTC	CASSTSGRALGEQFF
TRBV7-7	TRBD2	TRBJ2-3	17	NA	TGTGCTAGCAGCTTGGGGACTAGCGCGTCTAGCACAGATACGCAGTATTTT	CASSLGTSASSTDTQYF
TRBV9	TRBD2	TRBJ2-1	18	NA	TGTGCCAGCAGCGTAGATACCATAGGACTAGCCCTTAGCAATGAGCAGTTCTTC	CASSVDTIGLALSNEQFF
TRBV5-1	NA	TRBJ2-5	13	NA	TGCGCCAGCAGCTTGGTCGTAAAAGAGACCCAGTACTTC	CASSLVVKETQYF
TRBV27	NA	TRBJ2-1	15	NA	TGTGCCAGCAGCCCCCTGGGGGACAACTACAATGAGCAGTTCTTC	CASSPLGDNYNEQFF
TRBV28	TRBD2	TRBJ2-7	16	few	TGTGCCAGCAGTTTATTAACTAGCGGGGGCTCCTACGAGCAGTACTTC	CASSLLTSGGSYEQYF
TRBV5-1	NA	TRBJ2-5	14	NA	TGCGCCAGCAGCTTGGACGGCGGCCAAGAGACCCAGTACTTC	CASSLDGGQETQYF